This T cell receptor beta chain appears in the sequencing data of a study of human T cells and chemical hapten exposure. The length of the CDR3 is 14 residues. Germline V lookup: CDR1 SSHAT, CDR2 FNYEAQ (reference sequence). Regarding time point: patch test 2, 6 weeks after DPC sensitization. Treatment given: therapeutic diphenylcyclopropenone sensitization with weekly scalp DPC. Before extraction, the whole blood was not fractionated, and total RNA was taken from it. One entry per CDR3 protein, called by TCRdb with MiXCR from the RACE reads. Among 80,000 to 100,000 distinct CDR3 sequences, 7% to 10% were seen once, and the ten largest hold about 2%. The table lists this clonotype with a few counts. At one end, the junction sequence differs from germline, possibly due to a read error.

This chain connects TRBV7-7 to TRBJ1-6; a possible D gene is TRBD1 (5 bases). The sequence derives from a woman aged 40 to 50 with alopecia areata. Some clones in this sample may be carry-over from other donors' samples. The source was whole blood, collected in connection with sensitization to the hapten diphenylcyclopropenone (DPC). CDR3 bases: TGTGCTAGCAGCCAGGGTCAATCCAATTCACCCCTCCACTTT. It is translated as CASSQGQSNSPLHF.